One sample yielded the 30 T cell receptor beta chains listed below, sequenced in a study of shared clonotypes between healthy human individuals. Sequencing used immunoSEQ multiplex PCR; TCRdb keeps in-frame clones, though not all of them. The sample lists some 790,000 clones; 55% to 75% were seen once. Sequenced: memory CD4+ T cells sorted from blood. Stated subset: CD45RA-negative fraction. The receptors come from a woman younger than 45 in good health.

The CDR3 loop is CASSEPQGSGELFF. Written as DNA, the CDR3 is TGTGCCAGCAGTGAGCCACAGGGTTCCGGGGAGCTGTTTTTT. This rearrangement joins TRBV25-1 to TRBJ2-2, with D possibly matching TRBD1 (6 bases). The germline V and J ends were trimmed by 3 bases and 6 bases, with 11 bases remaining between them. This CDR3 comprises 14 residues. Germline CDR1 is MGHDK and CDR2 is SYGVNS. Full variable domain (remainder filled in from reference TRBV25-1 and TRBJ2-2): EADIYQTPRYLVIGTGKKITLECSQTMGHDKMYWYQQDPGMELHLIHYSYGVNSTEKGDLSSESTVSRIRTEHFPLTLESARPSHTSQYLCASSEPQGSGELFFGEGSRLTVL.

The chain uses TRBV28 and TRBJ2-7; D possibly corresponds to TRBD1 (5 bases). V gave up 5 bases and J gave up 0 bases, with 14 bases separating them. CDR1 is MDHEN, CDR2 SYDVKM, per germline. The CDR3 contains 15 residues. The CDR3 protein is CASSDVQGSSYEQYF. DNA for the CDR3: TGTGCCAGCAGTGATGTCCAGGGAAGCTCCTACGAGCAGTACTTC.

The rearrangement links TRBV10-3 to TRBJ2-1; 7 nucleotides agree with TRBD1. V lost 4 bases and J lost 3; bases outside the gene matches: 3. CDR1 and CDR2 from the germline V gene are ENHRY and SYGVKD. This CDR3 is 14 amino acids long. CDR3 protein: CAISGGQNYNEQFF. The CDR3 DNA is TGTGCCATCAGTGGGGGACAGAACTACAATGAGCAGTTCTTC.

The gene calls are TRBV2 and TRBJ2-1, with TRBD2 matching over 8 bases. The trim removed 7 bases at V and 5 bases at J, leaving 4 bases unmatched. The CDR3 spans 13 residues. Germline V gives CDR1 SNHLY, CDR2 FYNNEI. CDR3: CASTSGSHNEQFF. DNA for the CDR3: TGTGCCAGCACCAGCGGGAGCCACAATGAGCAGTTCTTC.

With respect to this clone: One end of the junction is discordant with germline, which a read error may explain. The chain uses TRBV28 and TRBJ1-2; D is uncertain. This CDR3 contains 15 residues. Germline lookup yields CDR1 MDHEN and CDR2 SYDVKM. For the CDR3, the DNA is TGTGCCAGCTCAACATCGGTCCGGGCAAACTATGGCTACATCTTC. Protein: CASSTSVRANYGYIF.

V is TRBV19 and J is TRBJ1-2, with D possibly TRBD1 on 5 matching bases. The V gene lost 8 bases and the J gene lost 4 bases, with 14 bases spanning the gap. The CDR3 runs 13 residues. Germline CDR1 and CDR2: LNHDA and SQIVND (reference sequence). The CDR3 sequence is CASAGGGVYGYTF. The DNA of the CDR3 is TGTGCCAGTGCTGGGGGTGGGGTCTATGGCTACACCTTC.

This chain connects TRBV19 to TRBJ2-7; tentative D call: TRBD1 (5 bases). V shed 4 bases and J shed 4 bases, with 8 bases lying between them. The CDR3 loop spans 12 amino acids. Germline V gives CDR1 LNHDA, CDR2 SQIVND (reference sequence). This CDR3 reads CASSTHRYEQYF. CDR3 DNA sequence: TGTGCCAGTAGTACTCACAGGTACGAGCAGTACTTC.

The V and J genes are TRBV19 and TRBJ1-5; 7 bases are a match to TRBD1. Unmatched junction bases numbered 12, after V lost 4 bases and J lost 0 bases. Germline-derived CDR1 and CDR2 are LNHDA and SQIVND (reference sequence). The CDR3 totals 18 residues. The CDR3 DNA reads TGTGCCAGTAGTAGCGGGACAGCAAGAGGCCATAGCAATCAGCCCCAGCATTTT. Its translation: CASSSGTARGHSNQPQHF.

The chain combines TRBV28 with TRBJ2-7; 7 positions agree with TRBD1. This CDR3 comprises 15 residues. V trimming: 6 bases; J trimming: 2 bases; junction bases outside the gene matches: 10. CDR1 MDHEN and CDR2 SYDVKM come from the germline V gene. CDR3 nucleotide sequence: TGTGCCAGCAGCTTACCCGGGACAGAGACCTACGAGCAGTACTTC. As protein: CASSLPGTETYEQYF.

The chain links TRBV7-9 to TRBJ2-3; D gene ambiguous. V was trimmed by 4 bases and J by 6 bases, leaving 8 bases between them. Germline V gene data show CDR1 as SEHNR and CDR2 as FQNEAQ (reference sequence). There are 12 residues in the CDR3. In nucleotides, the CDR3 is TGTGCCAGCAGCTCCCCCTGGGATACGCAGTATTTT. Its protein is CASSSPWDTQYF.

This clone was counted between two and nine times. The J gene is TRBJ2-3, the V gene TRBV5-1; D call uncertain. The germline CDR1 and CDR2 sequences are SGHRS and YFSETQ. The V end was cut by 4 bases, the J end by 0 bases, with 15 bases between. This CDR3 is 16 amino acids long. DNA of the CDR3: TGCGCCAGCAGCCCGACTGACCGTACTAGCACAGATACGCAGTATTTT. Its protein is CASSPTDRTSTDTQYF.

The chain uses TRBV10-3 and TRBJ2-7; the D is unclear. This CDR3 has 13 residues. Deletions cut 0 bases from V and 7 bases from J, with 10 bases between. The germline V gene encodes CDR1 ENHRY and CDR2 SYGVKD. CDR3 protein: CAISESVPLEQYF. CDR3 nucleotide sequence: TGTGCCATCAGTGAGTCTGTCCCACTAGAGCAGTACTTC.

CDR3 residues: CASSPPGLYEQYF. CDR3 coding DNA: TGTGCCAGCAGTCCCCCAGGGTTGTACGAGCAGTACTTC. This chain uses TRBV6-5 with TRBJ2-7; perhaps TRBD1 as D (5 bases). The V end lost 5 bases, the J end lost 4 bases, and 12 bases lay between the germline ends. This CDR3 spans 13 amino acids. The germline V gene encodes CDR1 MNHEY and CDR2 SVGAGI.

CDR3 sequence: CASSPRRLAGGHDEQFF. Here the CDR3 DNA reads TGTGCCAGCAGTCCCCGGAGGCTAGCGGGAGGGCACGATGAGCAGTTCTTC. The chain uses TRBV27 and TRBJ2-1; the match to TRBD2 covers 12 bases. Trimming cost V 5 bases and J 8 bases; bases outside gene matches: 13. Germline V gene sequence: CDR1 MNHEY, CDR2 SMNVEV (reference sequence). This CDR3 has 17 residues.

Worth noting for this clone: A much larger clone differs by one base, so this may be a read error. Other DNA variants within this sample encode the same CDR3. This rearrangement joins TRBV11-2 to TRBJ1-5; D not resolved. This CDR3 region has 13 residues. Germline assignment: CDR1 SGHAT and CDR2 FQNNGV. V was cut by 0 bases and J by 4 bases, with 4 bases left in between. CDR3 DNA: TGTGCCAGCAGCTTAGATAGGAATCAGCCCCAGCATTTT. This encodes CASSLDRNQPQHF.

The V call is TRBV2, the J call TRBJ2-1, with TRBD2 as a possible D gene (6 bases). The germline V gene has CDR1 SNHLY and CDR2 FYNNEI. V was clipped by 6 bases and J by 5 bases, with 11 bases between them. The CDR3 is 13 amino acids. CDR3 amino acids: CASRRLGDNEQFF. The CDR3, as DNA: TGTGCCAGCAGACGACTAGGCGACAATGAGCAGTTCTTC.

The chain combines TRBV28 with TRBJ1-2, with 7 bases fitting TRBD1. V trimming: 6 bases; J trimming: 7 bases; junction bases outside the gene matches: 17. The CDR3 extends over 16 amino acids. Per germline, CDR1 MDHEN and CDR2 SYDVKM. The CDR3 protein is CASSPIQQTGWSGYTF. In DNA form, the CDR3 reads TGTGCCAGCAGCCCTATTCAACAGACAGGGTGGAGTGGCTACACCTTC.

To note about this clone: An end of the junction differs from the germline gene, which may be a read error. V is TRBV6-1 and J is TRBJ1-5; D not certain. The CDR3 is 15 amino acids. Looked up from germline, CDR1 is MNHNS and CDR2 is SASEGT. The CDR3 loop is CAISGLMGSNQPQHF. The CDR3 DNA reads TGTGCCATCAGTGGTCTAATGGGTAGCAATCAGCCCCAGCATTTT.

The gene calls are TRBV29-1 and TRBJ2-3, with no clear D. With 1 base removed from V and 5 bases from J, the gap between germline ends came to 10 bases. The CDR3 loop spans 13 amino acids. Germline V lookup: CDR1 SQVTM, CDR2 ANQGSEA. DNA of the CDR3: TGCAGCGTTGAAGTAAATATCGGAGATACGCAGTATTTT. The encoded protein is CSVEVNIGDTQYF.

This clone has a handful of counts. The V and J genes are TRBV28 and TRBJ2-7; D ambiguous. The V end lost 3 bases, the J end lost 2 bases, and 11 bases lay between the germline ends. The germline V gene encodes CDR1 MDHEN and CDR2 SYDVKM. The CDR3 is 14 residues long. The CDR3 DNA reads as TGTGCCAGCAGTTTTAACGTACCCCCCTACGAGCAGTACTTC. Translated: CASSFNVPPYEQYF.

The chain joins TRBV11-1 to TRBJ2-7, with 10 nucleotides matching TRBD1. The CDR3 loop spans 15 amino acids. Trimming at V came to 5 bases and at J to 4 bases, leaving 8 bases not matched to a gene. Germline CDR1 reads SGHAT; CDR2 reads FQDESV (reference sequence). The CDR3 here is CASSDATGGEYEQYF. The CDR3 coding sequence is TGTGCCAGCAGCGATGCGACAGGGGGCGAATACGAGCAGTACTTC.

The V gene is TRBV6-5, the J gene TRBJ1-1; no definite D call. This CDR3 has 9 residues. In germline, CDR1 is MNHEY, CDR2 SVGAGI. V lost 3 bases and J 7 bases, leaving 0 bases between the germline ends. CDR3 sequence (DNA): TGTGCCAGCAGTTATGAAGCTTTCTTT. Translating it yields CASSYEAFF.

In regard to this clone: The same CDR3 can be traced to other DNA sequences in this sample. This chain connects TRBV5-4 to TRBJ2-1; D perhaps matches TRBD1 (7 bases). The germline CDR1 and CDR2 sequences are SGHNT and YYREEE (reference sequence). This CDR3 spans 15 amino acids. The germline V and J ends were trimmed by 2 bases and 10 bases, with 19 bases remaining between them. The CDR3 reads CASSFNAGGGGEQFF. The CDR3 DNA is TGTGCCAGCAGCTTTAACGCAGGGGGTGGGGGGGAGCAGTTCTTC.

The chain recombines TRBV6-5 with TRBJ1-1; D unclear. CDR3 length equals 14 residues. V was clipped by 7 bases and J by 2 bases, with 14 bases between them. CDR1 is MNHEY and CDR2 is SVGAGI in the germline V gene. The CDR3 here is CASNPSGYNTEAFF. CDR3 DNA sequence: TGTGCCAGCAACCCCAGCGGCTATAACACTGAAGCTTTCTTT.

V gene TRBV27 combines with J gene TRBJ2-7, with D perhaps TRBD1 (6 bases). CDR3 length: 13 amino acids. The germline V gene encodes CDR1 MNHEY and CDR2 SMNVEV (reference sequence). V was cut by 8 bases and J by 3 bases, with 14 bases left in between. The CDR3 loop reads CASGDRSRYEQYF. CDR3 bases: TGTGCCAGCGGCGACAGGAGTCGCTACGAGCAGTACTTC.

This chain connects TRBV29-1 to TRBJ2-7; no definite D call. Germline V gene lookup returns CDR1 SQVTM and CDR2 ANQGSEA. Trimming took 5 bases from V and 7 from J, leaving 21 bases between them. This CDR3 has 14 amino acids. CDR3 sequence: CSVRRTGPSLEQYF. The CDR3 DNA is TGCAGCGTTCGCCGCACCGGGCCCTCCTTGGAGCAGTACTTC.

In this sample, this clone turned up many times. CDR3: CASSKGWAGETQYF. As DNA, the CDR3 is TGTGCCAGCAGCAAAGGTTGGGCGGGAGAGACCCAGTACTTC. The chain recombines TRBV7-2 with TRBJ2-5; tentative D call: TRBD2 (5 bases). The CDR3 spans 14 residues. Germline CDR1 reads SGHTA; CDR2 reads FQGNSA. Deletions cut 5 bases from V and 4 bases from J, with 14 bases between.

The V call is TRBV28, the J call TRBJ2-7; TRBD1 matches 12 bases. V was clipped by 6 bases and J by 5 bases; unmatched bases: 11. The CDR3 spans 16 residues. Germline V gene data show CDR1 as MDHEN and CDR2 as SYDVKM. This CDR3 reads CASRGDRDRGHNEQYF. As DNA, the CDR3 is TGTGCCAGCAGGGGAGACCGGGACAGGGGGCACAACGAGCAGTACTTC.

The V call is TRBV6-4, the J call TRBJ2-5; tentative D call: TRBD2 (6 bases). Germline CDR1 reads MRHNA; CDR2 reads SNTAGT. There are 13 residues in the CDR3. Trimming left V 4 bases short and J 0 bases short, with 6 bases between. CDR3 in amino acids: CASSGLDQETQYF. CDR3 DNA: TGTGCCAGCAGTGGACTAGACCAAGAGACCCAGTACTTC.

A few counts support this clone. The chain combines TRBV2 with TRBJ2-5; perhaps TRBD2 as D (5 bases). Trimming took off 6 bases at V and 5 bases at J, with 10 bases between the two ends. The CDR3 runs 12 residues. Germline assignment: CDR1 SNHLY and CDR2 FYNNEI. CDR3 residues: CASRDWAETQYF. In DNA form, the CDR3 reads TGTGCCAGCAGGGACTGGGCGGAGACCCAGTACTTC.